This T cell receptor beta chain was recovered during a study of OX40 agonist ivuxolimab in advanced cancers. For context, the study as a whole: Ivuxolimab was a fully human IgG2 agonistic monoclonal antibody targeting the costimulatory receptor OX40 (CD134). Intravenous ivuxolimab was administered to patients every 2 weeks at six dose levels: 0.01, 0.1, 0.3, 1.5, 3 and 10 mg/kg. The purpose of peripheral TCRbeta sequencing was to test whether ivuxolimab changed TCR sequence diversity and led to clonal T-cell expansion. The paper covers the monotherapy dose-escalation part of the phase I ivuxolimab trial, which included N of about 51 patients. Of the 50 to 55 dose-escalation patients, hepatocellular carcinoma was present in about 20, melanoma in roughly 15, renal cell carcinoma in 9 and head and neck cancer in 9. A male proportion of roughly 80% and a mean age of roughly 58 years, ranging from 23 to 79, were recorded for the dose-escalation cohort. Three dose-escalation patients achieved partial responses, one with hepatocellular carcinoma and two with cutaneous melanoma. Patients were allowed to have had prior anti-PD-1, anti-PD-L1 or anti-CTLA-4 therapy, and 40% of the dose-escalation patients had been treated with checkpoint inhibitors.

Patients with a history of autoimmune disease or receiving systemic immunosuppression were excluded from the trial. Peripheral blood for TCR sequencing was drawn from every dose cohort at baseline, at cycle 4 day 1 and at cycle 7 day 1. The samples were drawn from a first-in-human, open-label, multicenter phase I dose-escalation trial of ivuxolimab. Adults with locally advanced or metastatic melanoma, renal cell, hepatocellular, or head and neck squamous cell carcinoma were enrolled in the trial. Before TCR sequencing, CD4+ T cells and CD8+ T cells were sorted from peripheral blood as separate populations. On the study overall, not on this receptor specifically: After ivuxolimab, more expanded clones were found on average in CD8+ T cells than in CD4+ T cells. Low levels of normalized T-cell clonal expansion were also seen in some patients who did not respond. In partial responders in the 0.1-3.0 mg/kg groups, normalized peripheral clonal expansion was found to be among the lowest, especially among CD8+ T cells. At doses from 0.1 to 3.0 mg/kg, clonal expansion was seen in both CD4+ and CD8+ blood T cells between baseline and week 6. The antigen specificity of the clonally expanded peripheral T cells was not determined.

Including cysteine and phenylalanine, the CDR3 has 16 amino acids. The only DNA kept is the CDR3, 48 bases in frame from the first base. The germline V gene (reference sequence) provides CDR1 SEHNR and CDR2 FQNEAQ. After removal of 2 bases from V and 2 bases from J, the junction retains 3 bases not matched to a gene. Genomic DNA was isolated from the sorted cells so that the TCRbeta CDR3 region could be sequenced. The immunoSEQ Assay was used for sequencing of TCRbeta CDR3 regions. The immuneACCESS repertoire file appears here via TCRdb, limited to in-frame rearrangements. These files lack a portion of the clones; in checked studies, under half of the deficit traces to unresolved V genes, and the cause of the others is not known. The sample profile shows tens of thousands of clones; around nine tenths of them were found once. In total, the top ten clones hold approximately 2% of the sample. Turning to this clone: This clone's antigen is unknown. Base qualities are not recorded, but no much larger clone differs from it by a single base.

Sequencing was performed on CD4+ or CD8+ T cells sorted from blood, taken in a trial of the OX40 agonist ivuxolimab. This clonotype originated in an adult with an advanced solid tumor such as melanoma, head and neck, liver or kidney cancer. Rearrangement joined TRBV7-9 to TRBJ2-5, with TRBD2 matching 12 junction bases. The CDR3 in this case is CASSLYLAGGQETQYF. The DNA sequence follows: TGTGCCAGCAGCTTATACCTAGCGGGGGGGCAAGAGACCCAGTACTTC. Supplemented by the reference TRBV7-9 and TRBJ2-5 proteins around the CDR3, the complete variable domain is DTGVSQNPRHKITKRGQNVTFRCDPISEHNRLYWYRQTLGQGPEFLTYFQNEAQLEKSRLLSDRFSAERPKGSFSTLEIQRTEQGDSAMYLCASSLYLAGGQETQYFGPGTRLLVL.